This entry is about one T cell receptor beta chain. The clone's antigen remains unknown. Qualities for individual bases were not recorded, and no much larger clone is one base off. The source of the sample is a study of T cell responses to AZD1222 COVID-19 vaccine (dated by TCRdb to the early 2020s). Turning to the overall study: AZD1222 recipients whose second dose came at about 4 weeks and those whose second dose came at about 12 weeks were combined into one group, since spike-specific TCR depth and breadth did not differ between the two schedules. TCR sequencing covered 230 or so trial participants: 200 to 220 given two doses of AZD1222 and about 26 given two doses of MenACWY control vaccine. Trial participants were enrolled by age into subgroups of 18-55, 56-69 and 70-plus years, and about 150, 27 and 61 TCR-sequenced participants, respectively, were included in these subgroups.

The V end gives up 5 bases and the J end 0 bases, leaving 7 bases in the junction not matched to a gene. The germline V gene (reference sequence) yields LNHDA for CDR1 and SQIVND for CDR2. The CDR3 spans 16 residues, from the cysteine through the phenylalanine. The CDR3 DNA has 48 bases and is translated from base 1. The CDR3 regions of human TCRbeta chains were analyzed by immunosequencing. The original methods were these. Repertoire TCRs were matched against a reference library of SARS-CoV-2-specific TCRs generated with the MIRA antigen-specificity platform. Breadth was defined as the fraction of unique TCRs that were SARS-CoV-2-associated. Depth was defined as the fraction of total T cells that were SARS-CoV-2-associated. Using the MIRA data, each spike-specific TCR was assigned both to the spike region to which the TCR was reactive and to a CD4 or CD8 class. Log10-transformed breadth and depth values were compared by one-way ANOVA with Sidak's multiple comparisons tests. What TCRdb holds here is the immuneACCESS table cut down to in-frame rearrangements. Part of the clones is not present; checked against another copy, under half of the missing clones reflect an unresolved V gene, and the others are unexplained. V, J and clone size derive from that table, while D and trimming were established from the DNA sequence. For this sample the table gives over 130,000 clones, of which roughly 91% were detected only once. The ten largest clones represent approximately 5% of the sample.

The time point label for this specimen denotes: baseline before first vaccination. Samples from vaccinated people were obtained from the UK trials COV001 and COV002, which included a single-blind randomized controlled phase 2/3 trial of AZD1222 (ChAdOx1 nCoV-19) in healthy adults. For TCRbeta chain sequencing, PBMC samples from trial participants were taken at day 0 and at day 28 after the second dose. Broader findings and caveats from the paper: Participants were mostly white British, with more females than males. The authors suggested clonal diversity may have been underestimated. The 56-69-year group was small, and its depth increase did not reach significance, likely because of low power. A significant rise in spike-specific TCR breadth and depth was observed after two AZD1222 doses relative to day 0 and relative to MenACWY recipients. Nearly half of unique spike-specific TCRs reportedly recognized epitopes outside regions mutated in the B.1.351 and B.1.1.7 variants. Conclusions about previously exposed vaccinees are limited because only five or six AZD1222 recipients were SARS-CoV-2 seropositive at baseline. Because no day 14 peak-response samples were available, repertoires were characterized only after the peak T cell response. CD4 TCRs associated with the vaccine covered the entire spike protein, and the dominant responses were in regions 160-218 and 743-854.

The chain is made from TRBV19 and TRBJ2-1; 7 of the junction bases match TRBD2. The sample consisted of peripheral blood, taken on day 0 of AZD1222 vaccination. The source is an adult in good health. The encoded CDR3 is CASSPTGGSSYNEQFF. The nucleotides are TGTGCCAGTAGTCCTACGGGGGGAAGCTCCTACAATGAGCAGTTCTTC.